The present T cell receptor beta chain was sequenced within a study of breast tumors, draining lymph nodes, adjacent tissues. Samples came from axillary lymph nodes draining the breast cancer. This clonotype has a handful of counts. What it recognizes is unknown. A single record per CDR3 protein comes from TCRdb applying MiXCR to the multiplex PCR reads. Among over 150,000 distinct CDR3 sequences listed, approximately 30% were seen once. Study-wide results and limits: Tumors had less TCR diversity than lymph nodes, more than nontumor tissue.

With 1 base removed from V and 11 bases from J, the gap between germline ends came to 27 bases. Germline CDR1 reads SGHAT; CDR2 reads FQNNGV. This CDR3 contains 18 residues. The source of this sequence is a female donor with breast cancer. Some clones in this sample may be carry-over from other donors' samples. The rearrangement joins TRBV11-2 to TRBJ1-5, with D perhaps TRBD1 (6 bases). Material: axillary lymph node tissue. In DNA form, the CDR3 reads TGTGCCAGCAGCTTAGTCGGGAGTGGGCTAGCGGGACAAGAGACCCAGCATTTT. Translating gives CASSLVGSGLAGQETQHF.